The clone carrying this T cell receptor (beta chain) has a single count. V was cut by 6 bases and J by 4 bases, with 4 bases left in between. The CDR3 extends over 11 amino acids. CDR1 and CDR2 (germline): SNHLY, FYNNEI. The data stem from a study of T cell changes during pregnancy in multiple sclerosis. Profiling relied on immunoSEQ multiplex PCR, and the TCRdb table lists in-frame clones only, not all of them. Among over 70,000 clones, approximately 94% were seen once, and the ten largest hold 2% to 2.5%. The sequence was obtained from a female donor with multiple sclerosis, enrolled in a pregnancy study. The chain couples TRBV2 to TRBJ1-5, with no clear D. Sample: peripheral blood, taken in the third trimester of pregnancy. The CDR3 nucleotides read TGTGCCAGCAGGAGAAATCAGCCCCAGCATTTT. It specifies CASRRNQPQHF.